The present T cell receptor (beta chain) was sequenced within a study of T cells in localized non-small cell lung cancer. Study-wide results and limits: Maximal T cell clonality occurred in uninvolved adjacent lung, with tumor ranking below it.

About this clone: No antigen is known for it.

The CDR3 is made up of 13 amino acids. Trimming took off 6 bases at V and 6 bases at J, with 14 bases between the two ends. CDR1 is LNHDA and CDR2 is SQIVND in the germline V gene (reference sequence). Libraries were prepared by immunoSEQ multiplex PCR; TCRdb keeps only in-frame clonotypes and omits some of them. The table has approximately 150,000 clones, roughly nine tenths seen once. The gene calls are TRBV19 and TRBJ1-2, with a weak D call TRBD1 (6 bases). Sequenced material: peripheral blood, taken before any cancer treatment. The receptor was derived from an older female donor with stage I lung adenocarcinoma. CDR3 coding DNA: TGTGCCAGTAGGGAGACAGGTGTGGATGGCTACACCTTC. Its translation is CASRETGVDGYTF.